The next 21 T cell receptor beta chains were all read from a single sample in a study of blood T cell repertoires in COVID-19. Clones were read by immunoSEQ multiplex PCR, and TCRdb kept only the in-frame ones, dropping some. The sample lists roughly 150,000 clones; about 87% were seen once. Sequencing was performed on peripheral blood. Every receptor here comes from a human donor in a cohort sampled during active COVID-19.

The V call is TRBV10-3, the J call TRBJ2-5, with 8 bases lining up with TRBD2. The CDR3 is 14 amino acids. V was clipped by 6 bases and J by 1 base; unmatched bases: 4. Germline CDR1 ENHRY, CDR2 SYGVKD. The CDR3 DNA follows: TGTGCCATCAGGCCCGGGACTAGCCAAGAGACCCAGTACTTC. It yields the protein CAIRPGTSQETQYF.

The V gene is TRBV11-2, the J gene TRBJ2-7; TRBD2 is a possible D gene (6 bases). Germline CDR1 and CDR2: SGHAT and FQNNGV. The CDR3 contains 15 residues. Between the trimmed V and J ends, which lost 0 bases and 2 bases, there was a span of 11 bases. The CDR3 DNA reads TGTGCCAGCAGCTTAGAGGGGGGTCTCGCCTACGAGCAGTACTTC. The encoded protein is CASSLEGGLAYEQYF.

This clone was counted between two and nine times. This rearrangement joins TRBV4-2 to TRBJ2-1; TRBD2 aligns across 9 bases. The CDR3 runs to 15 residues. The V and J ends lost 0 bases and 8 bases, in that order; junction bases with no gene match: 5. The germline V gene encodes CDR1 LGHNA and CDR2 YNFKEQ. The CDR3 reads CASSQEAGGWDEQFF. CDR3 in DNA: TGTGCCAGCAGCCAAGAAGCGGGGGGCTGGGATGAGCAGTTCTTC.

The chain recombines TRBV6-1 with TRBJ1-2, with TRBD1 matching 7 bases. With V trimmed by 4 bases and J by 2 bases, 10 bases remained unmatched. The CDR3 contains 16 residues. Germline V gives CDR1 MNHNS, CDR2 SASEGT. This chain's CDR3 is CASSVSPGQLNYGYTF. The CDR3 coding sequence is TGTGCCAGCAGTGTCTCACCGGGACAGCTAAACTATGGCTACACCTTC.

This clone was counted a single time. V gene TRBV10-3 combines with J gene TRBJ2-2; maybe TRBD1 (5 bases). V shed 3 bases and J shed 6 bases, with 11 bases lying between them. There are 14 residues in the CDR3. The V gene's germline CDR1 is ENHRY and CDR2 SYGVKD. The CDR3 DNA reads TGTGCCATCAGTGATGCCAGGGCCCCCGGGGAGCTGTTTTTT. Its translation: CAISDARAPGELFF.

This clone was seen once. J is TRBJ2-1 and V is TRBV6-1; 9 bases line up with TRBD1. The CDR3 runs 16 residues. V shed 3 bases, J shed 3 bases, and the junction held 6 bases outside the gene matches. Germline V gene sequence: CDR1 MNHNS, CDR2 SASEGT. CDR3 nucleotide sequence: TGTGCCAGCAGTGATACAGGGGGCAAAATCTACAATGAGCAGTTCTTC. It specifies CASSDTGGKIYNEQFF.

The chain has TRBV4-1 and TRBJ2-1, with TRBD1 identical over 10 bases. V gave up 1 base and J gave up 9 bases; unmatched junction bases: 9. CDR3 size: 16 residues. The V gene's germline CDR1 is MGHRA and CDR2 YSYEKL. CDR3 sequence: CASSQGGGQGRAEQFF. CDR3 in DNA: TGCGCCAGCAGCCAAGGGGGGGGACAGGGGAGGGCTGAGCAGTTCTTC.

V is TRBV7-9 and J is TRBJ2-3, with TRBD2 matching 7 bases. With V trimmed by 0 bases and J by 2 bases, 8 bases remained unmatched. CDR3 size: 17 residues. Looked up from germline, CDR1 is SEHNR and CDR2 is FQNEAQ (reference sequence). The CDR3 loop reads CASSLAERAGFTDTQYF. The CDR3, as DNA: TGTGCCAGCAGCTTAGCGGAAAGAGCGGGGTTCACAGATACGCAGTATTTT.

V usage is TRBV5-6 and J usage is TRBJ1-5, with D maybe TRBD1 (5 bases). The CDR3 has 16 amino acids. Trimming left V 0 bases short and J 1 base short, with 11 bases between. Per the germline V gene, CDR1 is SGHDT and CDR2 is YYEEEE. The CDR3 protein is CASSLGGGGSNQPQHF. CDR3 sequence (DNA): TGTGCCAGCAGCTTGGGCGGGGGGGGAAGCAATCAGCCCCAGCATTTT.

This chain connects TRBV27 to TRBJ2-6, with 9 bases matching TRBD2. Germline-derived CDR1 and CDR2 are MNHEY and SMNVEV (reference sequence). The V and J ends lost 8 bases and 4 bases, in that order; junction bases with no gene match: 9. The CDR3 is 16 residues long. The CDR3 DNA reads TGTGCCAGCCGGGCGGGAGGGGGGACCGGGGCCAACGTCCTGACTTTC. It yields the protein CASRAGGGTGANVLTF.

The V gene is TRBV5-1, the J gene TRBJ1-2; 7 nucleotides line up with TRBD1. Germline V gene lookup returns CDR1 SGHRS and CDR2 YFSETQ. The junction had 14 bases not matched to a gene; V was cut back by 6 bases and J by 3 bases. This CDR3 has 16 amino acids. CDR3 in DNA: TGCGCCAGCACCCGGGGTGAAGGGGGCGTTGACTATGGCTACACCTTC. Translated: CASTRGEGGVDYGYTF. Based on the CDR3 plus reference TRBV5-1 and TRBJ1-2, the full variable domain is KAGVTQTPRYLIKTRGQQVTLSCSPISGHRSVSWYQQTPGQGLQFLFEYFSETQRNKGNFPGRFSGRQFSNSRSEMNVSTLELGDSALYLCASTRGEGGVDYGYTFGSGTRLTVV.

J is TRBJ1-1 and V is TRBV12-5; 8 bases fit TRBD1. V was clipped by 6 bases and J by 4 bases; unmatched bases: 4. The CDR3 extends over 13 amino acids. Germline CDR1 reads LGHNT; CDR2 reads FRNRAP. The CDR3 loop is CASGTGGITEAFF. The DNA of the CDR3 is TGTGCTAGTGGAACAGGGGGGATCACTGAAGCTTTCTTT.

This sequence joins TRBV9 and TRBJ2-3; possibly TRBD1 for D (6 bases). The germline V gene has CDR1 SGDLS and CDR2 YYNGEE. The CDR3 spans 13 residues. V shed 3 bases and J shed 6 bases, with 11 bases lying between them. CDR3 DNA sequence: TGTGCCAGCAGCGCAACAGGGTCGGATACGCAGTATTTT. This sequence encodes CASSATGSDTQYF.

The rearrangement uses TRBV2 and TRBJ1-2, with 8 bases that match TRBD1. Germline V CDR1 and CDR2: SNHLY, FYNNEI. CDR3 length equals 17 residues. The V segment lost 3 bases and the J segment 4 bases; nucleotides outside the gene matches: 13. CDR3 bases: TGTGCCAGCAGTGAGGGGACAGGTGGGGGCTACGCCTATGGCTACACCTTC. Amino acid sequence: CASSEGTGGGYAYGYTF.

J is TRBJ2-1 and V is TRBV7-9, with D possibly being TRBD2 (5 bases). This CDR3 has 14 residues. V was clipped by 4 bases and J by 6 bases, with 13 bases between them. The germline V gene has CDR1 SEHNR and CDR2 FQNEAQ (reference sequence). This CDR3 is CASSSSAAGNEQFF. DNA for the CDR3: TGTGCCAGCAGCTCCTCTGCCGCGGGCAATGAGCAGTTCTTC. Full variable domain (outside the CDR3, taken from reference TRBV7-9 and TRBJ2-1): DTGVSQNPRHKITKRGQNVTFRCDPISEHNRLYWYRQTLGQGPEFLTYFQNEAQLEKSRLLSDRFSAERPKGSFSTLEIQRTEQGDSAMYLCASSSSAAGNEQFFGPGTRLTVL.

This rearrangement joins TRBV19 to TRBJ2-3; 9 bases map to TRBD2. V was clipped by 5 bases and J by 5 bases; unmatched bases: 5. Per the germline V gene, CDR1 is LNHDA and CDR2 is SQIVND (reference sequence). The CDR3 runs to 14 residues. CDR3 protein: CASSLSGGLDTQYF. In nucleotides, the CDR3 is TGTGCCAGTAGTTTGAGCGGGGGGCTAGATACGCAGTATTTT. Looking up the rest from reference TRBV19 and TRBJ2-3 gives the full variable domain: DGGITQSPKYLFRKEGQNVTLSCEQNLNHDAMYWYRQDPGQGLRLIYYSQIVNDFQKGDIAEGYSVSREKKESFPLTVTSAQKNPTAFYLCASSLSGGLDTQYFGPGTRLTVL.

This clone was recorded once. The DNA for the CDR3 is TGTGCCAGCAGCGAAGGGACAGGGACTAATCAGCCCCAGCATTTT. Translated: CASSEGTGTNQPQHF. This chain links TRBV9 with TRBJ1-5; 9 bases are a match to TRBD1. Trimming took 3 bases from V and 4 from J; bases not matched to a gene: 5. Germline-derived CDR1 and CDR2 are SGDLS and YYNGEE. The CDR3 covers 15 residues.

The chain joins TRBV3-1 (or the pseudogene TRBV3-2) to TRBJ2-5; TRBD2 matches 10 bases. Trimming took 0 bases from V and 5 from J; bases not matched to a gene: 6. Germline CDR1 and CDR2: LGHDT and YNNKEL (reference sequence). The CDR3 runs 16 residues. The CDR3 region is CASSQDRASGGETQYF. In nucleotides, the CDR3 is TGTGCCAGCAGCCAAGATCGGGCTAGCGGGGGTGAGACCCAGTACTTC.

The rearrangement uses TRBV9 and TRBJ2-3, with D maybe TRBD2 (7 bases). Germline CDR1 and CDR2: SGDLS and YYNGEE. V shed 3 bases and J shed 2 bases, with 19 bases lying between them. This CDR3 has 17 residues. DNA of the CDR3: TGTGCCAGCAGCGCCCCTCGAGGCGGGGGCTCCACAGATACGCAGTATTTT. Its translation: CASSAPRGGGSTDTQYF.

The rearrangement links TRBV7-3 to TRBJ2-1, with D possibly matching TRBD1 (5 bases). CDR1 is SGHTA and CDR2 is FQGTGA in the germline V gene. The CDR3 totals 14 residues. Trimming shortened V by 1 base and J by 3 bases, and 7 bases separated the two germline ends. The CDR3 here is CASSLNQGYNEQFF. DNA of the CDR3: TGTGCCAGCAGCTTAAACCAGGGCTACAATGAGCAGTTCTTC.

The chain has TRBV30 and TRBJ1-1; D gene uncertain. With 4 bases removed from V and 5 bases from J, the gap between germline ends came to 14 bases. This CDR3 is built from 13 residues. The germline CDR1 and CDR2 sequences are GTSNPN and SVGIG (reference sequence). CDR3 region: CAWISGFGTEAFF. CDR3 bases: TGTGCCTGGATTTCGGGGTTTGGGACTGAAGCTTTCTTT.